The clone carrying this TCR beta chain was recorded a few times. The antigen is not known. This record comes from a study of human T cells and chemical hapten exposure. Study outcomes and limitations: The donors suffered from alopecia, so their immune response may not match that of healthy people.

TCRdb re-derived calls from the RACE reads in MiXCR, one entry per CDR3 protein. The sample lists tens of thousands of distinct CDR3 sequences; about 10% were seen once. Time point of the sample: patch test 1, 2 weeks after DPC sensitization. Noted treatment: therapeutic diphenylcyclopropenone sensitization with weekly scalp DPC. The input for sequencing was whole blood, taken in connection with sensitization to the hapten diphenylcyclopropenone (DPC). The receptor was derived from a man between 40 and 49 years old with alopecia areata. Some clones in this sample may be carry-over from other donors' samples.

As DNA, the CDR3 is TGTGCCAGCAGCTTGGCCACAGGGGACTCCTATGGCTACACCTTC. This translates into CASSLATGDSYGYTF. The chain employs TRBV5-4 and TRBJ1-2, with 7 bases lining up with TRBD1. Germline trimming cut 0 bases from V and 4 bases from J; bases unmatched to any gene: 6. The CDR3 extends over 15 amino acids. Germline lookup yields CDR1 SGHNT and CDR2 YYREEE (reference sequence). Together with reference TRBV5-4 and TRBJ1-2, the CDR3 gives the full variable domain: ETGVTQSPTHLIKTRGQQVTLRCSSQSGHNTVSWYQQALGQGPQFIFQYYREEENGRGNFPPRFSGLQFPNYSSELNVNALELDDSALYLCASSLATGDSYGYTFGSGTRLTVV.